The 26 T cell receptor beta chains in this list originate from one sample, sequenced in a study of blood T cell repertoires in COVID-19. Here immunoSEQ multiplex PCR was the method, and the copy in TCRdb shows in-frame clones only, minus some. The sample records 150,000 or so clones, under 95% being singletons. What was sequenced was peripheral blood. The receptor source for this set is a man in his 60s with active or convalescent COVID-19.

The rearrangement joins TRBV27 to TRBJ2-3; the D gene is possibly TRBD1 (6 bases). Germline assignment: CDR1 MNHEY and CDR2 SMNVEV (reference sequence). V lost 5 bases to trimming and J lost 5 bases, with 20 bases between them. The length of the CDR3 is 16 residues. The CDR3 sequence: CASSIGGQRFIDTQYF. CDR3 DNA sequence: TGTGCCAGCAGTATTGGAGGACAGCGATTTATAGATACGCAGTATTTT.

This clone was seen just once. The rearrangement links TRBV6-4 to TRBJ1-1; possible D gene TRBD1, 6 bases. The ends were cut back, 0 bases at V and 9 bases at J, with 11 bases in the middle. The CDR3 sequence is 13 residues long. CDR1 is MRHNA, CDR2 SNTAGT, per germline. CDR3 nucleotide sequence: TGTGCCAGCAGTGACTCGGGGGGGCGGAAAGCTTTCTTT. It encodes CASSDSGGRKAFF.

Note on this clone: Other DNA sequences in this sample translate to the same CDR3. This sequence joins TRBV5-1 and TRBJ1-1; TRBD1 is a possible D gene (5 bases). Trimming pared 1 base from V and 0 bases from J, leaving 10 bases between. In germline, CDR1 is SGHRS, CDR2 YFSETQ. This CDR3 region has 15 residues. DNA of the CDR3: TGCGCCAGCAGCTTGTCTCGGGGGATGAACACTGAAGCTTTCTTT. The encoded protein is CASSLSRGMNTEAFF.

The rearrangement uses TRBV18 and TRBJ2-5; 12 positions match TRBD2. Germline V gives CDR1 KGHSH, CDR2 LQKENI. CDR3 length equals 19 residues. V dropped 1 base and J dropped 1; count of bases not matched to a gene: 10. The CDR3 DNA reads TGTGCCAGCTCACCACAAGAGACTAGCGGGAGCCCCCTCCAAGAGACCCAGTACTTC. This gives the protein CASSPQETSGSPLQETQYF.

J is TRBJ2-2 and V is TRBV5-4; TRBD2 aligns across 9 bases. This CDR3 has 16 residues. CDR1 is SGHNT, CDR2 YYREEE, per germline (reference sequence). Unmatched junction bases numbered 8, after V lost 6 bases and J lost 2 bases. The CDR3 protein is CASTTLTSGNTGELFF. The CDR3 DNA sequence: TGTGCCAGCACCACCCTGACTAGCGGCAACACCGGGGAGCTGTTTTTT.

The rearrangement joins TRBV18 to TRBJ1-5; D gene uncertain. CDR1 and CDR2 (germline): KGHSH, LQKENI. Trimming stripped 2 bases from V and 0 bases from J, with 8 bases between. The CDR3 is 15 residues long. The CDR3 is CASSPESYSNQPQHF. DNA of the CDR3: TGTGCCAGCTCACCAGAATCCTATAGCAATCAGCCCCAGCATTTT.

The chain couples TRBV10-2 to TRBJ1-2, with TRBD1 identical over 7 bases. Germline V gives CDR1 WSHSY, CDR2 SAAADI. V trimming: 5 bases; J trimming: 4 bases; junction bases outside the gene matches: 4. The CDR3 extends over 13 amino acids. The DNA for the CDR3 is TGCGCCAGCAGTAAGGAGGGGGCCTATGGCTACACCTTC. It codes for CASSKEGAYGYTF.

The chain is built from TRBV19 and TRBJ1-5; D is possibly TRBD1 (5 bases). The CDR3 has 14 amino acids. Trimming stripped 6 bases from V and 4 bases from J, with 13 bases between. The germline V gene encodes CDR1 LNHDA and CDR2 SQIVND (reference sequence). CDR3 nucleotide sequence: TGTGCCAGTAGGACCAGTAGGGGAAATCAGCCCCAGCATTTT. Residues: CASRTSRGNQPQHF.

The CDR3 region is CASSPRPSGRRENIQYF. CDR3 sequence (DNA): TGTGCCAGCAGCCCCCGACCTAGCGGGAGAAGGGAAAACATTCAGTACTTC. This chain connects TRBV21-1 to TRBJ2-4; the table's D call TRBD2 went unverified against the DNA. TRBV21-1 is noted as a pseudogene. This CDR3 spans 17 amino acids.

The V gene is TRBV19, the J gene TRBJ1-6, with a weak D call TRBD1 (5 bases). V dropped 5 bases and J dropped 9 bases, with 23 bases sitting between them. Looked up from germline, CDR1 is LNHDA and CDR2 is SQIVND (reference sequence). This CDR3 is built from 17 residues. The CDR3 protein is CASSPNPQVPRGSPLHF. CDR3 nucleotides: TGTGCCAGTAGTCCAAACCCACAGGTCCCCCGAGGTTCACCCCTCCACTTT.

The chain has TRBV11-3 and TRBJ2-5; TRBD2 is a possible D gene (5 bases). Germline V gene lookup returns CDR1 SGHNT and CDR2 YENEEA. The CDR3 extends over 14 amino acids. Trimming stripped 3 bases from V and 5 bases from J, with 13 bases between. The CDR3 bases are TGTGCCAGCAGCTTCCGGGGTGGGGAGGAGACCCAGTACTTC. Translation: CASSFRGGEETQYF.

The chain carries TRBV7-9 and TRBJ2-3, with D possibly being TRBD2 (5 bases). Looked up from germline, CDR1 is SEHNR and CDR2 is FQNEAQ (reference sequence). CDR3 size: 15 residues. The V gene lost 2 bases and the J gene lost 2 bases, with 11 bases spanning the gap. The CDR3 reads CASSLLGEFTDTQYF. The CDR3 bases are TGTGCCAGCAGCTTACTCGGGGAATTCACAGATACGCAGTATTTT.

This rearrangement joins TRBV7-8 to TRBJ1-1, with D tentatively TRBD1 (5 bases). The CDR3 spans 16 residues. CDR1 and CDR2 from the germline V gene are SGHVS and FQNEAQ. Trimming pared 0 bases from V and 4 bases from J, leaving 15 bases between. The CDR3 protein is CASSLANRRVVTEAFF. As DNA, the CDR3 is TGTGCCAGCAGCTTAGCGAATCGCAGGGTAGTCACTGAAGCTTTCTTT.

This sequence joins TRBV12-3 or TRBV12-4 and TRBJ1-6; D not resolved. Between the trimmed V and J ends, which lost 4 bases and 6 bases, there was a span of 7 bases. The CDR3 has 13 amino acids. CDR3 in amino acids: CASSSSINSPLHF. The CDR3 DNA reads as TGTGCCAGCAGTTCCAGTATTAATTCACCCCTCCACTTT.

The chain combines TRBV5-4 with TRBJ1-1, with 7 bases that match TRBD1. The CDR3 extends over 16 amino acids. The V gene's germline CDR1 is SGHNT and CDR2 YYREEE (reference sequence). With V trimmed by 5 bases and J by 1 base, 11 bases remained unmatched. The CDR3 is CASSPDRQGPNTEAFF. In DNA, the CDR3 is TGTGCCAGCAGTCCAGACCGACAGGGCCCGAACACTGAAGCTTTCTTT. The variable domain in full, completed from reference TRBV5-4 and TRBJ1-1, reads ETGVTQSPTHLIKTRGQQVTLRCSSQSGHNTVSWYQQALGQGPQFIFQYYREEENGRGNFPPRFSGLQFPNYSSELNVNALELDDSALYLCASSPDRQGPNTEAFFGQGTRLTVV.

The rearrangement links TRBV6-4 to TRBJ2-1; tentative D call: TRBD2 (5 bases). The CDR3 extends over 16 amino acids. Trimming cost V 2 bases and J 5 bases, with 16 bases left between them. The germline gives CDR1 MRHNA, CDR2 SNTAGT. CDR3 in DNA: TGTGCCAGCAGTGACCCAAGAAAGGGTAGCGACAATGAGCAGTTCTTC. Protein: CASSDPRKGSDNEQFF.

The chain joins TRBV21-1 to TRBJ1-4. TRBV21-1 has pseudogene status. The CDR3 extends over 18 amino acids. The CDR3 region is CASSSLSGLKRRDEKLFF. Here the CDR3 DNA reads TGTGCCAGCAGCAGCTTATCGGGACTCAAAAGAAGGGATGAAAAACTGTTTTTT.

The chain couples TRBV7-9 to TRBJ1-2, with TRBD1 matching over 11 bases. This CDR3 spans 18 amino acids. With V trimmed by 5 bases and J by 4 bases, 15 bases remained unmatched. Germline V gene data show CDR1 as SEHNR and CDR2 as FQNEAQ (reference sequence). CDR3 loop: CASSQVPGPGQGGYGYTF. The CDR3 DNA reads TGTGCCAGCAGCCAAGTCCCAGGGCCGGGACAGGGGGGCTATGGCTACACCTTC.

The CDR3 sequence is CASSADRSYTEAFF. CDR3 sequence (DNA): TGCGCCAGCAGCGCGGACAGGAGTTACACTGAAGCTTTCTTT. The rearrangement uses TRBV5-1 and TRBJ1-1; 7 positions match TRBD1. This CDR3 region has 14 residues. Germline CDR1 SGHRS, CDR2 YFSETQ. V gave up 4 bases and J gave up 3 bases; unmatched junction bases: 6.

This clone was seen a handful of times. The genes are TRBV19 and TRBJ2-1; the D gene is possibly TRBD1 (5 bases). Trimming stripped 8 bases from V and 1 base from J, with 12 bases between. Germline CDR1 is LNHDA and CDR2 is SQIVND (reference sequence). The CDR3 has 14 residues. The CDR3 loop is CASGAAASYNEQFF. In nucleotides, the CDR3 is TGTGCCAGTGGGGCAGCTGCTTCCTACAATGAGCAGTTCTTC.

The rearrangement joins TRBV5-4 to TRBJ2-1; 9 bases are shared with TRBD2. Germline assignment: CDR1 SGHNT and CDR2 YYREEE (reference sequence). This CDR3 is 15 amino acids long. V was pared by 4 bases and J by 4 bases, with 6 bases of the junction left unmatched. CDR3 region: CASSGGTSFYNEQFF. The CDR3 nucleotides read TGTGCCAGCAGCGGCGGGACTAGCTTTTACAATGAGCAGTTCTTC.

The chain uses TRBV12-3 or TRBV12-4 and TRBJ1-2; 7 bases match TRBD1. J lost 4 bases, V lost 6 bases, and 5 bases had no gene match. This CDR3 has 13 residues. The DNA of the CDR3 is TGTGCCAGCAGCCGCCGGACAGGCTATGGCTACACCTTC. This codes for CASSRRTGYGYTF.

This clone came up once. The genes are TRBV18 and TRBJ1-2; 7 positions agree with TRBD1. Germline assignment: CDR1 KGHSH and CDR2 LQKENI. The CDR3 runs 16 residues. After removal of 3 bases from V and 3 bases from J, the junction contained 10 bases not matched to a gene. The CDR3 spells CASSPQSGTDYYGYTF. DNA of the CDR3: TGTGCCAGCTCACCGCAGTCCGGGACAGATTACTATGGCTACACCTTC.

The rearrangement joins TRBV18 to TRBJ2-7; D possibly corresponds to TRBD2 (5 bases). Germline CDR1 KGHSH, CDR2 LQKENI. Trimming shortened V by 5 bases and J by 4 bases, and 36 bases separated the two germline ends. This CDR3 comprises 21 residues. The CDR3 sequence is CASSSRPTSDFSEGFSYEQYF. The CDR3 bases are TGTGCCAGCTCATCACGTCCTACTAGTGATTTTTCCGAGGGATTTTCTTACGAGCAGTACTTC.

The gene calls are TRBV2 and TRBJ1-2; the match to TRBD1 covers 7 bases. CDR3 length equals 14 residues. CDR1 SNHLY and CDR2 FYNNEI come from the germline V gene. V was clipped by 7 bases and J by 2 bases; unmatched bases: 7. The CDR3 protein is CASNNPGQNYGYTF. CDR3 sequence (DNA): TGTGCCAGCAATAATCCGGGACAGAACTATGGCTACACCTTC.

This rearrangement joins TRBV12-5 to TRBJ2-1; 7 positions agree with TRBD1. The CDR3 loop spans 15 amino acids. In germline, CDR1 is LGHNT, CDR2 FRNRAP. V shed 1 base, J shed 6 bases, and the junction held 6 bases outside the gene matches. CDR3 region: CASGLGQGPGNEQFF. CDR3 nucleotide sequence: TGTGCTAGTGGTTTGGGACAGGGCCCCGGCAATGAGCAGTTCTTC. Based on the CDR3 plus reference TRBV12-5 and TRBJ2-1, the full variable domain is DARVTQTPRHKVTEMGQEVTMRCQPILGHNTVFWYRQTMMQGLELLAYFRNRAPLDDSGMPKDRFSAEMPDATLATLKIQPSEPRDSAVYFCASGLGQGPGNEQFFGPGTRLTVL.